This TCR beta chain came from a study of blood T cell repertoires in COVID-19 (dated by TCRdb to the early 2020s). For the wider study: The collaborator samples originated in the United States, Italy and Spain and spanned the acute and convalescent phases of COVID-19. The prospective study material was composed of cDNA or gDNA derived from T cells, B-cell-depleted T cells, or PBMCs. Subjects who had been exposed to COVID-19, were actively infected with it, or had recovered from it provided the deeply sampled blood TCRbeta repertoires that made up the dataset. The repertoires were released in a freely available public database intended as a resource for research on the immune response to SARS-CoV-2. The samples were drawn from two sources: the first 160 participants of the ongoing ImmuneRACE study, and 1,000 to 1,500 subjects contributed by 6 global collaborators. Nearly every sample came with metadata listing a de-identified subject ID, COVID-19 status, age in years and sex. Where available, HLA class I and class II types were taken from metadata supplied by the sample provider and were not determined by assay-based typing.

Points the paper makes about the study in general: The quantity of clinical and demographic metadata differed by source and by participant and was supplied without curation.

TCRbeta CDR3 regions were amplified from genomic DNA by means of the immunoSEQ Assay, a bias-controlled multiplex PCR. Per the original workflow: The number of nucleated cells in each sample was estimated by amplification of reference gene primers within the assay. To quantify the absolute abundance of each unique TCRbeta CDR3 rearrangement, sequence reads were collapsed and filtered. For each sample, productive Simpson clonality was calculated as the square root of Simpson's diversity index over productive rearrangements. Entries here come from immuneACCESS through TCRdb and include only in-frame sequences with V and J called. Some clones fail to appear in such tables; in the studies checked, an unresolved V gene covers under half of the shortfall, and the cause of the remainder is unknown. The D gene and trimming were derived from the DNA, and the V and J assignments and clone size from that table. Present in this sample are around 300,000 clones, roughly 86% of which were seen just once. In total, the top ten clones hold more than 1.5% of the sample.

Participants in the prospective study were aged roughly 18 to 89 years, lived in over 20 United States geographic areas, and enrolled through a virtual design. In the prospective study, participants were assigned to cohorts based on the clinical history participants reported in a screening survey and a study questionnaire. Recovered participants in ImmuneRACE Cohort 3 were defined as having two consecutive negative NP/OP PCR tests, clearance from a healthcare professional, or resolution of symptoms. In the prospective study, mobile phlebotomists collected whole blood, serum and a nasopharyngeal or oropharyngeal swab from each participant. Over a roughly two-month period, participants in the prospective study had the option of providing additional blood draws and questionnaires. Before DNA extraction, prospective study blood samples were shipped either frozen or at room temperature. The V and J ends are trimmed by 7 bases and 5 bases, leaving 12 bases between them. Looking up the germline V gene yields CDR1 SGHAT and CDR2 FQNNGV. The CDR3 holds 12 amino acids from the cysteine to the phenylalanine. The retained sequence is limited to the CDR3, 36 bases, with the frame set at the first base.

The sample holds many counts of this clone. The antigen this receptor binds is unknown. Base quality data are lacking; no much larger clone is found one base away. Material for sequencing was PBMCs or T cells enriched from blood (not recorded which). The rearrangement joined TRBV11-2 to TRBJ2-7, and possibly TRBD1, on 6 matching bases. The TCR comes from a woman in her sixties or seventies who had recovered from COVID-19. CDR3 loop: CASNGRGDEQYF. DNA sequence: TGTGCCAGCAACGGCAGGGGCGACGAGCAGTACTTC. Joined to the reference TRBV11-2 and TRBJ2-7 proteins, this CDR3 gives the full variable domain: EAGVAQSPRYKIIEKRQSVAFWCNPISGHATLYWYQQILGQGPKLLIQFQNNGVVDDSQLPKDRFSAERLKGVDSTLKIQPAKLEDSAVYLCASNGRGDEQYFGPGTRLTVT.